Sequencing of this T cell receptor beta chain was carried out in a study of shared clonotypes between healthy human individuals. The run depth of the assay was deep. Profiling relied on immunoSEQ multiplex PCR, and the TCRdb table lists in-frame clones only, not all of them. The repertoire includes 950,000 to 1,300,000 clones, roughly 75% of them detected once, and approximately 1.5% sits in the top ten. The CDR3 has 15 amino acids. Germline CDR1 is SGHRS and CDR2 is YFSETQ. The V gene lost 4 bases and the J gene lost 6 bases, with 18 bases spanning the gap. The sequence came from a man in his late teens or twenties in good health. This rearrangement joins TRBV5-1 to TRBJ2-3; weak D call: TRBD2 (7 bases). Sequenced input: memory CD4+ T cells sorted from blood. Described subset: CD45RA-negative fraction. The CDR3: CASSKATGGADTQYF. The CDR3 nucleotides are TGCGCCAGCAGCAAAGCCACGGGGGGCGCGGATACGCAGTATTTT.